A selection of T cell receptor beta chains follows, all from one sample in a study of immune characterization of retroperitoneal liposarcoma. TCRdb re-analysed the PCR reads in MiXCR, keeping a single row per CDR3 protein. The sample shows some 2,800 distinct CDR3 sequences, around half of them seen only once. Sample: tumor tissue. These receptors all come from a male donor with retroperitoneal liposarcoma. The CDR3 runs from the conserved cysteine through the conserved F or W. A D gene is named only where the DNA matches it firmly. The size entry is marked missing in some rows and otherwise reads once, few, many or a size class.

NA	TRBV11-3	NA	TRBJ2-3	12	CASSPKRDTQYF	TGTGCCAGCAGCCCTAAGCGAGATACGCAGTATTTT
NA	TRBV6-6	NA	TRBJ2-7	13	CASSPGDSYEQYF	TGTGCCAGCAGCCCTGGCGACAGCTACGAGCAGTACTTC
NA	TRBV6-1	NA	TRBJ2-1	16	CASSPASLGEVDEQFF	TGTGCCAGCAGCCCCGCGAGCTTGGGAGAGGTGGATGAGCAGTTCTTC
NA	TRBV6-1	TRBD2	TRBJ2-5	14	CASQLAGAGSEQYF	TGTGCCAGCCAACTAGCGGGAGCCGGAAGTGAGCAGTACTTC
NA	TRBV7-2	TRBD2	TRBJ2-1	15	CASSQRRLAVNEQFF	TGTGCCAGCAGCCAAAGACGACTAGCGGTCAATGAGCAGTTCTTC
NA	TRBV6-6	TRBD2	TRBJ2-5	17	CASSYPGLAGDYNEQYF	TGTGCCAGCAGTTACCCGGGACTAGCGGGAGACTACAATGAGCAGTACTTC
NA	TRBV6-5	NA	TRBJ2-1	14	CASSYSKLGGEQFF	TGTGCCAGCAGTTACTCAAAACTCGGCGGTGAGCAGTTCTTC
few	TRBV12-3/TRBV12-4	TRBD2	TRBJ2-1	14	CASSLGLAGDEQFF	TGTGCCAGCAGTTTAGGACTAGCGGGAGATGAGCAGTTCTTC
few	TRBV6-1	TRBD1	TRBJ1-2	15	CASSARQGGNYGYTF	TGTGCCAGCAGTGCAAGACAGGGAGGTAACTATGGCTACACCTTC
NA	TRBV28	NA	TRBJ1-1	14	CASSFAGTLTEAFF	TGTGCCAGCAGTTTCGCGGGGACTTTAACTGAAGCTTTCTTT
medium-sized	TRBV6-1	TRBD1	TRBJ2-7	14	CASSARRGQGEQYF	TGTGCCAGCAGTGCCCGGAGGGGACAGGGCGAGCAGTACTTC
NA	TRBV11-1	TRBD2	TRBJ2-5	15	CASRATASGSYEQYF	TGTGCCAGCAGGGCGACTGCTAGCGGGAGCTATGAGCAGTACTTC
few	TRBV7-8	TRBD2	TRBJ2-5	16	CASSLELAGLQETQYF	TGTGCCAGCAGCTTAGAGCTAGCGGGATTACAAGAGACCCAGTACTTC
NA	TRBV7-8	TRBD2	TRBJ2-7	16	CASSSRLAGGDYEQYF	TGTGCCAGCAGCTCCCGACTGGCGGGAGGGGATTACGAGCAGTACTTC
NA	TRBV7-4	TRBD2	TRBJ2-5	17	CASSLGRTSGNSETQYF	TGTGCCAGCAGCTTGGGGAGGACTAGCGGGAATTCAGAGACCCAGTACTTC
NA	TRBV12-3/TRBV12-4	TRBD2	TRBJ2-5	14	CASEYSGGQETQYF	TGTGCCAGCGAGTACTCGGGGGGGCAAGAGACCCAGTACTTC
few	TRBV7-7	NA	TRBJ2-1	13	CASSPLSGSEQFF	TGTGCCAGCAGCCCCCTATCTGGCAGCGAGCAGTTCTTC
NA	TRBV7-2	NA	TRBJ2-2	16	CASSLDAGIPTGELFF	TGTGCCAGCAGCTTAGATGCGGGTATCCCGACCGGGGAGCTGTTTTTT
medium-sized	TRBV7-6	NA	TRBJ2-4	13	CASSRTNGDIQYF	TGTGCCAGCAGCCGGACCAACGGGGACATTCAGTACTTC
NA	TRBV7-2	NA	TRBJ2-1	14	CASSPPTDSRGQFF	TGTGCCAGCAGCCCGCCCACGGACTCCCGGGGGCAGTTCTTC
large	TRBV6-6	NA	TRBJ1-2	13	CASSPGTWYGYTF	TGTGCCAGCAGTCCCGGGACCTGGTATGGCTACACCTTC
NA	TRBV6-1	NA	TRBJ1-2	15	CASSEASGVGYGYTF	TGTGCCAGCAGTGAAGCGAGCGGGGTGGGCTATGGCTACACCTTC
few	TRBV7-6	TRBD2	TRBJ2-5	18	CASSSKGTSGGYQETQYF	TGTGCCAGCAGCTCAAAGGGGACTAGCGGGGGATATCAAGAGACCCAGTACTTC
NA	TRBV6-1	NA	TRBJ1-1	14	CASRPAGRNTEAFF	TGTGCCAGCAGACCGGCCGGACGGAACACTGAAGCTTTCTTT
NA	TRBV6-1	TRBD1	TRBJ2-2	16	CASSEAVDRAYGELFF	TGTGCCAGCAGTGAAGCGGTCGACAGGGCGTACGGGGAGCTGTTTTTT
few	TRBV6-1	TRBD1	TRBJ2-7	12	CASSWDSYEQYF	TGTGCCAGCAGTTGGGACAGCTACGAGCAGTACTTC
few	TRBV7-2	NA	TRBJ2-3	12	CASSLGEDTQYF	TGTGCCAGCAGCTTAGGGGAAGATACGCAGTATTTT
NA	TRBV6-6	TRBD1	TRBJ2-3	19	CASSYNPTGTGPSTDTQYF	TGTGCCAGCAGTTACAATCCGACGGGGACAGGGCCTAGCACAGATACGCAGTATTTT
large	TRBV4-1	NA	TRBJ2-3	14	CASSQAPDRNTQYF	TGCGCCAGCAGCCAAGCCCCTGACAGGAATACGCAGTATTTT
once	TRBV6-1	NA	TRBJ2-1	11	CASIGYNEQFF	TGTGCCAGCATCGGGTACAATGAGCAGTTCTTC
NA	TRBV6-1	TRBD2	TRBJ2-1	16	CASSDLRLADYNEQFF	TGTGCCAGCAGTGACCTTCGGCTAGCGGACTACAATGAGCAGTTCTTC
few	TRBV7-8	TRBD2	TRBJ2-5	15	CASSLGTSGRNEQYF	TGTGCCAGCAGCCTCGGGACTAGCGGGAGGAATGAGCAGTACTTC
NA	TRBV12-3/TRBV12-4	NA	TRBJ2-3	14	CASSPRKNTDTQYF	TGTGCCAGCAGCCCCCGGAAGAACACAGATACGCAGTATTTT
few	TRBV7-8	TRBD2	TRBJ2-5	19	CASSLPGTSGSSTEETQYF	TGTGCCAGCAGCTTACCCGGGACTAGCGGGAGCTCTACGGAAGAGACCCAGTACTTC
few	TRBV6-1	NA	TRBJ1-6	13	CASRRSGNSPLHF	TGTGCCAGCAGACGATCGGGGAATTCACCCCTCCACTTT
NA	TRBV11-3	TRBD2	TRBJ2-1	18	CASSLGGTSGRVYNEQFF	TGTGCCAGCAGCTTAGGGGGGACTAGCGGGAGGGTTTACAATGAGCAGTTCTTC
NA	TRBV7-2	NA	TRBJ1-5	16	CASSLGFGTGNQPQHF	TGTGCCAGCAGCTTAGGGTTCGGGACGGGCAATCAGCCCCAGCATTTT
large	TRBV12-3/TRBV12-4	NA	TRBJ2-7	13	CASSFRTLPEQYF	TGTGCCAGCAGTTTTAGGACCTTGCCCGAGCAGTACTTC
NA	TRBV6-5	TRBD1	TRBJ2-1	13	CASSWDRWDEQFF	TGTGCCAGCAGTTGGGACAGGTGGGATGAGCAGTTCTTC
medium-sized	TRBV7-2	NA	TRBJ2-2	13	CASSLMLSGELFF	TGTGCCAGCAGCTTAATGTTGTCCGGGGAGCTGTTTTTT
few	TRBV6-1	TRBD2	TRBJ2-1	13	CTSGRASYNEQFF	TGTACCAGCGGGAGAGCGTCCTACAATGAGCAGTTCTTC
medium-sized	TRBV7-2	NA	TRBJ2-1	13	CASSLDNYNEQFF	TGTGCCAGCAGCTTGGACAACTACAATGAGCAGTTCTTC
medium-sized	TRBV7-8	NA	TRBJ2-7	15	CASSLATPEKGEQYF	TGTGCCAGCAGCTTAGCTACCCCCGAGAAGGGCGAGCAGTACTTC